A single TCR beta chain is shown here with its context. This sample is part of a study of blood T cell repertoires in COVID-19. Study background: Researchers got acute and convalescent COVID-19 samples from the United States, Italy and Spain. Sources were T cells, B-cell-depleted T cells, or PBMCs; the material itself was cDNA or gDNA.

Germline-derived CDR1 and CDR2 are MNHEY and SVGEGT. J lost 1 base, V lost 0 bases, and 4 bases had no gene match. CDR3 length equals 16 residues. As handled by the study authors: Cell counts per sample came from amplifying reference gene primers. Assay: immunoSEQ multiplex PCR; the TCRdb copy retains only in-frame clones and omits some. The V and J calls and clone size are taken from that table; D and trimming were inferred from the DNA. The table lists about 230,000 clones, about 83% of them singletons, with about 5.7% in the top ten. This receptor was obtained from a man older than 75 with acute or convalescent COVID-19. This chain uses TRBV6-2 or TRBV6-3 with TRBJ1-1; 8 nucleotides agree with TRBD1. The sample was peripheral blood. CDR3: CASSYSSGGTNTEAFF. The CDR3 bases are TGTGCCAGCAGTTACTCGTCAGGGGGCACGAACACTGAAGCTTTCTTT.